The source of this TCR beta chain is a study of cytotoxic CD8 clonotypes in ibrutinib-treated CLL. The overall study: Among responders, roughly 25 were partial and 2 complete; after median approximately 62 months, around 14 stayed remitted and some 12 progressed. After a median around 11 months on treatment (6 to 36), response samples were drawn. An average of around 260,000 productive templates and 94,082 productive rearrangements was obtained per sample.

Worth noting for this clone: What it binds is not known.

Sequenced by immunoSEQ multiplex PCR; TCRdb stores in-frame clones only, minus some. This table holds 150,000 to 200,000 clones, approximately 91% found once. General study findings and limits: Clonality rose at ibrutinib response and fell back toward baseline at progression.

V was clipped by 6 bases and J by 8 bases, with 12 bases between them. Germline assignment: CDR1 DFQATT and CDR2 SNEGSKA (reference sequence). The CDR3 contains 11 residues. The genes are TRBV20-1 and TRBJ2-3; D gene ambiguous. This specimen was PBMCs, taken at disease progression, from a patient treated with ibrutinib. The sequence came from a human donor with chronic lymphocytic leukemia. CDR3 loop: CSARVHATQYF. The CDR3 nucleotides read TGCAGTGCAAGGGTGCACGCTACGCAGTATTTT.